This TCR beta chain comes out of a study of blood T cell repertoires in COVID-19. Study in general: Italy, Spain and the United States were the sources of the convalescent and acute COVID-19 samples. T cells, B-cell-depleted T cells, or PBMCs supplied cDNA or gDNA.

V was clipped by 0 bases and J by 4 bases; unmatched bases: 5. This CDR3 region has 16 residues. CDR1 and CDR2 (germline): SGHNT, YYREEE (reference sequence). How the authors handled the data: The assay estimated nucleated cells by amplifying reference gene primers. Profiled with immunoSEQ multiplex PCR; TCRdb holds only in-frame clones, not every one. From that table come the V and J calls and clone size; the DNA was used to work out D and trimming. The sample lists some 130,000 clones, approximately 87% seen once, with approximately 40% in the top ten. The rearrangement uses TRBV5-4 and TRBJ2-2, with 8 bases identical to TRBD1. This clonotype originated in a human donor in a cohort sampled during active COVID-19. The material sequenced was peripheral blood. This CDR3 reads CASSLDRGRVTGELFF. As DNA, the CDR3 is TGTGCCAGCAGCTTGGACAGGGGGAGAGTCACCGGGGAGCTGTTTTTT.